The clone carrying this T cell receptor beta chain was detected a few times. The data originate from a study of blood T cell repertoires in COVID-19. Study summary: The United States, Italy and Spain were the sources of the acute and convalescent COVID-19 samples. T cells, B-cell-depleted T cells, or PBMCs provided the cDNA or gDNA that served as material.

Germline values: CDR1 SGHAT, CDR2 FQNNGV. Trimming took off 0 bases at V and 0 bases at J, with 9 bases between the two ends. This CDR3 spans 16 amino acids. Original methodology: Reference gene primer amplification gave nucleated cell count estimates. Sequenced by immunoSEQ multiplex PCR; TCRdb stores in-frame clones only, minus some. V and J calls and clone size are copied from that table; D and trimming were computed from the DNA. The sample lists 180,000 or so clones; about 85% were seen once. The TCR originated in a woman older than 75 with acute or convalescent COVID-19. This chain links TRBV11-2 with TRBJ1-3, with D uncertain. Sample: peripheral blood. CDR3 region: CASSLDGGFSGNTIYF. CDR3 nucleotide sequence: TGTGCCAGCAGCTTAGATGGCGGATTCTCTGGAAACACCATATATTTT.